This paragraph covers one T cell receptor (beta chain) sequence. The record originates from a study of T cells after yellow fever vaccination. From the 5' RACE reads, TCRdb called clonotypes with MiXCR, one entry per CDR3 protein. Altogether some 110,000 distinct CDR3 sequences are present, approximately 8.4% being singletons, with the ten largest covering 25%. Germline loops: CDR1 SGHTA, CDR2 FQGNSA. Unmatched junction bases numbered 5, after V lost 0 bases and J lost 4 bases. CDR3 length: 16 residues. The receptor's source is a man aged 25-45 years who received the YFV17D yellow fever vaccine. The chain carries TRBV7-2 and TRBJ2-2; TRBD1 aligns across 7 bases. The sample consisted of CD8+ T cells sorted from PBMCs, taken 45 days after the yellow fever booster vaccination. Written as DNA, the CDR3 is TGTGCCAGCAGCTTAGCAGGGGGCGCGAGCACCGGGGAGCTGTTTTTT. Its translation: CASSLAGGASTGELFF.